This T cell receptor beta chain was retrieved from a study of blood T cell repertoires in COVID-19. Study processing details: Estimation of nucleated cell counts was performed using reference gene primer amplification. The table came from immunoSEQ multiplex PCR; TCRdb's copy has only in-frame clones and leaves some out. The V and J calls and the clone size are those of that table, but D and trimming were determined from the DNA. The sample contains 170,000 or so clones, approximately 88% of which appear only once. CDR3 size: 15 residues. Between the trimmed V and J ends, which lost 5 bases and 0 bases, there was a span of 11 bases. Germline loops: CDR1 SEHNR, CDR2 FQNEAQ (reference sequence).

This receptor was taken from a woman aged 55-69 years with acute or convalescent COVID-19. This rearrangement joins TRBV7-9 to TRBJ2-1, with a tentative D call TRBD2 (5 bases). Material for sequencing was peripheral blood. This CDR3 is CASSPRGSSYNEQFF. The CDR3 coding sequence is TGTGCCAGCAGCCCCCGGGGAAGCTCCTACAATGAGCAGTTCTTC.